One and the same sample provided the 14 T cell receptor beta chains below, sequenced in a study of T cell responses to AZD1222 COVID-19 vaccine (dated by TCRdb to about 2021). Library prep was done by the immunoSEQ multiplex PCR assay. TCRdb mirrors the immuneACCESS table, restricted to in-frame sequences. Some clones are absent from its copies; in checked studies, under half trace to an unresolved V gene, and the reason for the others is unknown. The sample records approximately 120,000 clones, 85% to 90% of which are singletons. Approximately 30% of the sample comes from the top ten. The time point label, read with the paper, signifies: baseline before first vaccination. The starting material was peripheral blood, obtained on day 0 of AZD1222 vaccination. The receptors here all came from an adult in good health.

V usage is TRBV3-1 (or the pseudogene TRBV3-2) and J usage is TRBJ2-7; the match to TRBD1 covers 7 bases. Germline V gene data show CDR1 as LGHDT and CDR2 as YNNKEL (reference sequence). This CDR3 region has 13 residues. The V gene end was trimmed by 7 bases and the J gene end by 3 bases; junction bases not matched to a gene: 6. CDR3 sequence: CASTTPGGYEQYF. CDR3 sequence (DNA): TGTGCCAGCACCACGCCAGGGGGCTACGAGCAGTACTTC.

The chain joins TRBV6-5 to TRBJ1-4; D remains ambiguous. The V and J ends lost 4 bases and 0 bases respectively, with 6 bases between them. The CDR3 is made up of 14 amino acids. Germline loops: CDR1 MNHEY, CDR2 SVGAGI. The CDR3 region is CASSFLTTNEKLFF. The CDR3 DNA is TGTGCCAGCAGTTTTCTCACAACTAATGAAAAACTGTTTTTT.

The chain joins TRBV9 to TRBJ2-1; possibly TRBD2 for D (5 bases). CDR1 is SGDLS and CDR2 is YYNGEE in the germline V gene. Trimming took 4 bases from V and 0 from J, leaving 14 bases between them. This CDR3 is built from 16 residues. The CDR3 loop is CASSHGNGRSYNEQFF. The CDR3 coding sequence is TGTGCCAGCAGCCACGGGAACGGGCGCTCCTACAATGAGCAGTTCTTC.

The chain recombines TRBV6-5 with TRBJ1-1, with D hard to call. There are 13 residues in the CDR3. The germline V and J ends were trimmed by 6 bases and 0 bases, with 8 bases remaining between them. Germline V CDR1 and CDR2: MNHEY, SVGAGI. CDR3 DNA sequence: TGTGCCAGCAGCGCATGGATGAACACTGAAGCTTTCTTT. This gives the protein CASSAWMNTEAFF.

This clone was detected once. The V call is TRBV18, the J call TRBJ1-6; D might be TRBD1 (5 bases). The germline V gene has CDR1 KGHSH and CDR2 LQKENI. V was trimmed by 2 bases and J by 10 bases, leaving 12 bases between them. The length of the CDR3 is 14 residues. The CDR3 sequence is CASSPIREGSPLHF. CDR3 coding DNA: TGTGCCAGCTCACCAATCAGGGAAGGCTCACCCCTCCACTTT.

This clone has just one count. V gene TRBV5-5 combines with J gene TRBJ2-3, with TRBD2 identical over 8 bases. Looked up from germline, CDR1 is SGHKS and CDR2 is YYEKEE (reference sequence). The CDR3 is 15 amino acids. Trimming at V came to 0 bases and at J to 3 bases, leaving 3 bases not matched to a gene. The chain's CDR3 is CASSLGGGRTDTQYF. Here the CDR3 DNA reads TGTGCCAGCAGCTTGGGCGGGGGGCGGACAGATACGCAGTATTTT.

The chain is built from TRBV2 and TRBJ1-2, with 10 nucleotides matching TRBD1. The J segment lost 8 bases and the V segment lost 2 bases, leaving 8 bases of the junction unmatched. The CDR3 loop spans 15 amino acids. From germline, CDR1 is SNHLY and CDR2 FYNNEI. The CDR3 spells CASSEKRMTGGGYTF. The CDR3 DNA reads TGTGCCAGCAGTGAAAAAAGGATGACAGGGGGCGGCTACACCTTC.

The chain has TRBV9 and TRBJ1-1; TRBD1 agrees at 10 bases. Germline V CDR1 and CDR2: SGDLS, YYNGEE. V lost 0 bases and J lost 4; bases outside the gene matches: 3. CDR3 length: 15 amino acids. The DNA of the CDR3 is TGTGCCAGCAGCGTAGAGGACAGGGGGACCACTGAAGCTTTCTTT. This codes for CASSVEDRGTTEAFF.

The genes are TRBV15 and TRBJ1-2, with D unclear. Trimming cost V 5 bases and J 6 bases, with 13 bases left between them. The CDR3 totals 13 residues. Germline lookup yields CDR1 LNHNV and CDR2 YYDKDF (reference sequence). CDR3 DNA: TGTGCCACCAGCTCAGACGTGGCGAATGGCTACACCTTC. It is translated as CATSSDVANGYTF.

The rearrangement joins TRBV5-1 to TRBJ1-1, with a possible D match to TRBD1 (6 bases). In germline, CDR1 is SGHRS, CDR2 YFSETQ. This CDR3 comprises 16 residues. The ends were cut back, 4 bases at V and 0 bases at J, with 16 bases in the middle. CDR3 nucleotides: TGCGCCAGCAGCCCACAGGGAGGAGGCATGAACACTGAAGCTTTCTTT. Amino acids: CASSPQGGGMNTEAFF.

About this clone: Other nucleotide sequences from this sample produce the same CDR3. V is TRBV19 and J is TRBJ2-1; 9 bases are a match to TRBD1. Germline V gene data show CDR1 as LNHDA and CDR2 as SQIVND (reference sequence). The trim removed 6 bases at V and 7 bases at J, leaving 7 bases unmatched. This CDR3 contains 14 residues. The CDR3 region is CASSPDRGRNEQFF. CDR3 DNA sequence: TGTGCCAGTAGCCCGGACAGGGGAAGGAATGAGCAGTTCTTC.

V gene TRBV19 combines with J gene TRBJ1-4; a weak D match, TRBD1 (6 bases). The V end was cut by 9 bases, the J end by 0 bases, with 14 bases between. This CDR3 spans 15 amino acids. The germline V gene encodes CDR1 LNHDA and CDR2 SQIVND (reference sequence). The DNA for the CDR3 is TGTGCCAGCAACGAAAAGGGGGCAACTAATGAAAAACTGTTTTTT. Encoded protein: CASNEKGATNEKLFF.

The chain has TRBV19 and TRBJ1-1, with 8 bases identical to TRBD1. With 5 bases clipped from V and 4 bases from J, the junction kept 6 bases outside the gene matches. Germline loops: CDR1 LNHDA, CDR2 SQIVND (reference sequence). This CDR3 is 14 amino acids long. CDR3 protein: CASSSDRGRTEAFF. The CDR3 coding sequence is TGTGCCAGTAGTTCAGACAGGGGTCGCACTGAAGCTTTCTTT.

The chain has TRBV2 and TRBJ1-1; D is undetermined. CDR1 and CDR2 from the germline V gene are SNHLY and FYNNEI. The V end was cut by 3 bases, the J end by 5 bases, with 7 bases between. There are 12 residues in the CDR3. The CDR3 nucleotides are TGTGCCAGCAGTGATGGGGTGACTGAAGCTTTCTTT. This translates into CASSDGVTEAFF.